This entry lists 13 T cell receptor beta chains sequenced from one sample in a study of CD8 T cells in ankylosing spondylitis. TCRdb independently ran MiXCR on the 5' RACE reads; one entry per CDR3 protein. In the table there are around 180,000 distinct CDR3 sequences, 18% of which are singletons. Material: blood, either unsorted or a sorted T cell fraction (not recorded which). The receptors here all came from a male donor aged 5 to 29 with ankylosing spondylitis or in good health (not recorded which).

The chain has TRBV27 and TRBJ2-7, with 7 bases aligning to TRBD1. The CDR3 runs to 14 residues. The trim removed 6 bases at V and 3 bases at J, leaving 8 bases unmatched. From germline, CDR1 is MNHEY and CDR2 SMNVEV (reference sequence). The CDR3 reads CASRTGQSLYEQYF. DNA for the CDR3: TGTGCCAGCAGAACGGGACAGTCCCTCTACGAGCAGTACTTC.

This clonotype was counted ten times or more. The gene calls are TRBV7-9 and TRBJ1-1; TRBD1 might be the D (6 bases). The V and J ends lost 4 bases and 12 bases respectively, with 24 bases between them. The germline CDR1 and CDR2 sequences are SEHNR and FQNEAQ (reference sequence). CDR3 length: 15 residues. The CDR3 nucleotides are TGTGCCAGCAGCTCCCGAGGACAGCGAGACATATCTACTTTCTTT. It translates to CASSSRGQRDISTFF.

Many counts were recorded for this clonotype. The gene calls are TRBV29-1 and TRBJ2-1, with TRBD2 matching 12 bases. This CDR3 is 14 amino acids long. Germline values: CDR1 SQVTM, CDR2 ANQGSEA. J gave up 4 bases and V 6 bases, and 4 bases lay outside the gene matches. The CDR3 region has the DNA TGCAGCGTACGGACTAGCGGGATTTACAATGAGCAGTTCTTC. Its translation: CSVRTSGIYNEQFF.

This clonotype was picked up many times. The V gene is TRBV5-5, the J gene TRBJ2-1; 11 bases agree with TRBD2. The CDR3 extends over 16 amino acids. Germline V gene data show CDR1 as SGHKS and CDR2 as YYEKEE (reference sequence). V trimming: 0 bases; J trimming: 3 bases; junction bases outside the gene matches: 2. For the CDR3, the DNA is TGTGCCAGCAGCTTGGATAGCGGGAGGGTCTACAATGAGCAGTTCTTC. Translating gives CASSLDSGRVYNEQFF.

This clonotype was counted at least ten times. The chain carries TRBV2 and TRBJ2-3, with D tentatively TRBD1 (5 bases). V dropped 5 bases and J dropped 1 base, with 13 bases sitting between them. There are 15 residues in the CDR3. In germline, CDR1 is SNHLY, CDR2 FYNNEI. This CDR3 reads CASSYRRLRTDTQYF. The CDR3 coding sequence is TGTGCCAGCAGTTACAGGAGATTGCGCACAGATACGCAGTATTTT.

This clonotype has at least ten counts. The chain employs TRBV20-1 and TRBJ1-5; 9 bases are a match to TRBD1. Germline V gene lookup returns CDR1 DFQATT and CDR2 SNEGSKA (reference sequence). This CDR3 is built from 12 residues. Trimming took 6 bases from V and 5 from J; bases not matched to a gene: 2. The CDR3 DNA sequence: TGCAGTGCAAGGACAGGGGATCAGCCCCAGCATTTT. Translated, it gives CSARTGDQPQHF.

This clonotype was picked up many times. The J gene is TRBJ2-1, the V gene TRBV6-2 or TRBV6-3; 10 nucleotides line up with TRBD2. The CDR3 sequence is 17 residues long. V trimming: 7 bases; J trimming: 4 bases; junction bases outside the gene matches: 13. CDR1 is MNHEY and CDR2 is SVGEGT in the germline V gene. CDR3 sequence reads: CASTTPQREGWYNEQFF. CDR3 sequence (DNA): TGTGCCAGCACCACCCCTCAGCGGGAGGGCTGGTACAATGAGCAGTTCTTC.

This clonotype has a count of ten or more. J is TRBJ1-2 and V is TRBV10-3; a weak D match, TRBD1 (6 bases). CDR1 ENHRY and CDR2 SYGVKD come from the germline V gene. Between the trimmed V and J ends, which lost 0 bases and 2 bases, there was a span of 7 bases. This CDR3 contains 14 residues. The chain's CDR3 is CAISESQGNYGYTF. The CDR3 bases are TGTGCCATCAGTGAGTCCCAGGGGAACTATGGCTACACCTTC.

The J gene is TRBJ1-3, the V gene TRBV7-9; D is unclear. This CDR3 region has 14 residues. Germline V CDR1 and CDR2: SEHNR, FQNEAQ (reference sequence). The ends were cut back, 1 base at V and 7 bases at J, with 11 bases in the middle. CDR3 loop: CASSLDSRWNTIYF. CDR3 nucleotide sequence: TGTGCCAGCAGCTTAGATTCCCGGTGGAACACCATATATTTT.

This clonotype has at least ten counts. One junction end disagrees with the germline gene, perhaps due to a read error. The V call is TRBV12-3 or TRBV12-4, the J call TRBJ2-1, with a possible D match to TRBD2 (5 bases). The CDR3 has 13 amino acids. The CDR3 region has the DNA TGTGCCAGCAATTTACTAGGTTCCAATGAGCAGTTCTTC. It codes for CASNLLGSNEQFF.

This clonotype was counted many times. This chain links TRBV28 with TRBJ2-3; TRBD2 matches 7 bases. Germline V CDR1 and CDR2: MDHEN, SYDVKM. V lost 10 bases, J lost 5 bases, and 9 bases stayed unmatched. The CDR3 is 13 amino acids. CDR3 DNA: TGTGCCACCACGGGAGGCCCTGGAGATACGCAGTATTTT. Translation: CATTGGPGDTQYF.

This clonotype was observed a handful of times. J is TRBJ1-6 and V is TRBV7-2; D unclear. CDR3 length equals 13 residues. CDR1 SGHTA and CDR2 FQGNSA come from the germline V gene. The germline V and J ends were trimmed by 4 bases and 10 bases, with 11 bases remaining between them. The CDR3 is CASSSKTSSPLHF. The CDR3, as DNA: TGTGCCAGCAGCTCGAAAACCTCCTCACCCCTCCACTTT.

This clonotype was recorded at least ten times. The chain is built from TRBV7-9 and TRBJ2-4; perhaps D is TRBD1 or TRBD2 (6 bases each). Germline CDR1 is SEHNR and CDR2 is FQNEAQ (reference sequence). Trimming stripped 1 base from V and 1 base from J, with 11 bases between. The CDR3 is 16 amino acids. CDR3 protein: CASSLVEGVAKNIQYF. CDR3 coding DNA: TGTGCCAGCAGCTTAGTGGAGGGGGTGGCCAAAAACATTCAGTACTTC.